The 9 T cell receptor beta chains in this list originate from one sample, sequenced in a study of graft-versus-host responses after intestinal transplantation. Assay used: immunoSEQ multiplex PCR; TCRdb lists only in-frame clones, some missing. The data show some 27,000 clones, around 95% seen once. The specimen comprised PBMCs, sampled around 29 days after intestinal transplant. These receptors were obtained from a human patient who received an intestinal transplant, so some T cells may come from the graft donor.

The genes are TRBV9 and TRBJ2-2; 9 bases align to TRBD2. This CDR3 spans 15 amino acids. V lost 6 bases, J lost 4 bases, and 7 bases stayed unmatched. Looked up from germline, CDR1 is SGDLS and CDR2 is YYNGEE. The CDR3 sequence is CASTQGGRGTGELFF. CDR3 DNA sequence: TGTGCCAGCACCCAGGGCGGGAGGGGCACCGGGGAGCTGTTTTTT.

The chain carries TRBV13 and TRBJ2-5; D remains ambiguous. Trimming pared 3 bases from V and 5 bases from J, leaving 13 bases between. The CDR3 has 14 amino acids. Germline V gene lookup returns CDR1 PRHDT and CDR2 FYEKMQ (reference sequence). The CDR3 reads CASSLTGTRETQYF. Here the CDR3 DNA reads TGTGCCAGCAGCTTGACCGGAACGCGGGAGACCCAGTACTTC.

V gene TRBV5-1 combines with J gene TRBJ2-1; 9 bases are shared with TRBD2. Germline values: CDR1 SGHRS, CDR2 YFSETQ. This CDR3 is built from 16 residues. J was trimmed by 5 bases and V by 4 bases; bases with no gene match: 10. This chain's CDR3 is CASSSLLAGVDNEQFF. DNA for the CDR3: TGCGCCAGCAGCAGCTTACTAGCGGGTGTTGACAATGAGCAGTTCTTC.

This clone has a handful of counts. V and J are TRBV6-5 and TRBJ2-7, with D perhaps TRBD1 or TRBD2 (6 bases each). Trimming shortened V by 4 bases and J by 3 bases, and 13 bases separated the two germline ends. The CDR3 spans 14 residues. CDR1 MNHEY and CDR2 SVGAGI come from the germline V gene. CDR3 region: CASSFYKGGYEQYF. CDR3 coding DNA: TGTGCCAGCAGTTTTTATAAGGGGGGCTACGAGCAGTACTTC.

This clone has only one observation. The J gene is TRBJ2-1, the V gene TRBV7-9, with unresolved D. Trimming removed 4 bases at V and 6 bases at J, with 13 bases between. The CDR3 has 14 residues. The germline V gene encodes CDR1 SEHNR and CDR2 FQNEAQ (reference sequence). CDR3: CASSSDLGTNEQFF. In DNA form, the CDR3 reads TGTGCCAGCAGCTCGGACCTGGGTACCAATGAGCAGTTCTTC.

The chain carries TRBV29-1 and TRBJ1-2; no reliable D call. Germline V gene sequence: CDR1 SQVTM, CDR2 ANQGSEA. The CDR3 runs to 12 residues. The V end lost 3 bases, the J end lost 3 bases, and 8 bases lay between the germline ends. The CDR3 spells CSVEASDYGYTF. CDR3 coding DNA: TGCAGCGTTGAGGCCTCAGACTATGGCTACACCTTC.

J is TRBJ1-5 and V is TRBV15; 7 bases align to TRBD1. This CDR3 is built from 18 residues. Trimming at V came to 2 bases and at J to 2 bases, leaving 12 bases not matched to a gene. Germline lookup yields CDR1 LNHNV and CDR2 YYDKDF (reference sequence). CDR3 in amino acids: CATSRILTGTEGNQPQHF. Here the CDR3 DNA reads TGTGCCACCAGCAGAATCTTGACAGGGACGGAGGGCAATCAGCCCCAGCATTTT.

This rearrangement joins TRBV11-2 to TRBJ2-7, with 9 positions matching TRBD1. The V and J ends lost 3 bases and 3 bases, in that order; junction bases with no gene match: 6. Germline values: CDR1 SGHAT, CDR2 FQNNGV. This CDR3 is built from 15 residues. CDR3 nucleotides: TGTGCCAGCAGCTTCCCGGGACAGGGAGACTACGAGCAGTACTTC. Its translation is CASSFPGQGDYEQYF.

This clone was picked up a small number of times. The chain couples TRBV6-6 to TRBJ1-2; D not resolved. Germline CDR1 and CDR2: MNHNY and SVGAGI (reference sequence). Between the trimmed V and J ends, which lost 8 bases and 0 bases, there was a span of 16 bases. The CDR3 covers 15 residues. The CDR3 coding sequence is TGTGCCAGCTCTCGACGGACGCAAGCTAACTATGGCTACACCTTC. Translation gives CASSRRTQANYGYTF.